The text below deals with one T cell receptor (beta chain). It has no known antigen specificity. The record has no base qualities; no much larger clone is one base away. CDR1 SGHNT and CDR2 YYREEE were looked up in the germline V gene (reference sequence). The CDR3 holds 16 amino acids from the cysteine to the phenylalanine. Of all the DNA, just the CDR3 is kept, 48 bases in frame from base 1. The cohort comprised some 730 healthy bone marrow donors. All cohort members were sampled while nominally healthy, although unrecorded immune exposures were likely present. The donor was CMV seronegative and was included in the group of 352 seronegative cohort members. Every donor gave a peripheral blood sample, and the peripheral blood mononuclear cells from that sample were used for TCR beta sequencing. The Qiagen DNeasy Blood Extraction Kit was used to extract genomic DNA from the blood cell samples. The method behind the library was the immunoSEQ multiplex PCR assay. For the multiplex PCR, a mixture combining 60 forward primers for TCR Vbeta segments and 13 reverse primers for TCR Jbeta segments was used. The CDR3 region of rearranged TCR beta genes was amplified from genomic DNA with a multiplex PCR assay. The amplified TCR beta libraries were sequenced on the Illumina HiSeq System as 87-base-pair reads. For the original study's pipeline: A later analysis tallied around 80 million unique TCR beta chains across the roughly 610 repertoires, and some 10 million of those chains were shared by two or more donors. To remove PCR and sequencing errors, raw reads were error-corrected and collapsed into unique sequences using a nearest-neighbor algorithm that merged closely related sequences. Alignment of CDR3 sequences to IMGT reference sequences was used to assign V, D and J gene segments. Each retained sequence needed at least a six-nucleotide match to both a V gene segment and a J gene segment. A rearrangement counted as productive if the CDR3 had no stop codons and remained in frame with V and J, and every other rearrangement counted as non-productive. CDR3 was defined by IMGT convention, running from the second conserved V-encoded cysteine to the conserved J-encoded phenylalanine. The earlier analysis of a few hundred of the donors excluded sequences that lacked an unambiguous match to a single V gene segment. In an earlier analysis of approximately 500 of the donors, a V segment was called functional when productive rearrangements were above 56.7%, and segregating when the standard deviation between donors exceeded 5%. A statistical classification framework was developed to diagnose cytomegalovirus status using the catalog of TCR beta chain sequences. In a later analysis, V and J genes were assigned by comparing TCR nucleotide sequences against IMGT/GENE-DB human TR gene sequences. A later analysis assigned CDR3 sequences and most-parsimonious VDJ recombination scenarios with the TCRdist pipeline. In a later analysis, every TCR beta chain was defined by the combination of its CDR3 amino acid sequence and its V-gene family, and reads without a unique V-gene family were dropped. In a later analysis, a few hundred highly shared, low-generation-probability nucleotide sequences were removed to address suspected cross-contamination and a sequencing artifact. In a later analysis, a clonal expansion index for each public chain was calculated from normalized within-repertoire ranks of inferred template counts. In a later analysis, generation probabilities were computed using a VDJ recombination model fitted to out-of-frame rearrangements, and the results were checked against IGoR. In a later analysis, hypergeometric tests were used to score TCR-TCR, TCR-HLA and TCR-CMV co-occurrence, with a repertoire-size bias correction applied to TCR pairs. A later analysis estimated false discovery rates by permuting HLA or CMV assignments 20 times. In a later analysis, co-occurring TCRs were grouped using DBSCAN, and TCRdist sequence similarity was added for clustering within HLA-allele-positive subsets. Co-occurrence clustering excluded repertoires with fewer than 30,000 or more than 120,000 public chains, plus five with anomalous nucleotide sharing. TCRdb mirrors the immuneACCESS table, restricted to in-frame sequences. Some clones are absent from its copies; in checked studies, under half trace to an unresolved V gene, and the reason for the others is unknown. From that table come the V and J calls and clone size; the DNA was used to work out D and trimming. The sample data list some 150,000 clones, and around 73% of these were observed just once. The ten largest clones represent more than 1.3% of the sample.

The entry originates in a study of cytomegalovirus exposure and HLA in healthy donors (dated by TCRdb to about 2017). Looking at the study overall: In an earlier analysis of 587 of the donors, under 300 Gb of sequence data and 90 million to 120 million unique TCR beta sequences from roughly 190 million T cells were reported. About 280 gigabases of sequencing data and approximately 91 million unique TCR sequences made up an early release that covered some 640 HLA-typed donors. Of the 398 genotyped donors, 65% to 90% fell in the genetic ancestry cluster associated with self-reported Caucasian donors. The study aimed to test whether cataloging public T cell receptors could reveal signatures of past pathogen exposure. Using immunosequencing, the study profiled T cell repertoires from about 620 subjects and related those repertoires to cytomegalovirus serostatus. In addition to the first cohort of about 650 subjects, a separate validation cohort of approximately 120 different subjects was used. To predict cytomegalovirus infection status, the study combined high-throughput TCR immunosequencing, statistical association of individual TCRs with disease status, and machine learning. A later analysis re-examined previously published TCR beta repertoires from 500 to 700 donors and added high-resolution HLA genotyping to investigate patterns of TCR occurrence. In the later analysis, no new phenotypic data were used to find candidate immune exposures; instead, reliance was placed on TCR beta sequences and their occurrence across donors. To decide whether each TCR beta V gene segment behaved as functional or pseudogenic, an earlier analysis of 587 of the donors relied on high-throughput TCR beta sequencing. Donor age, sex, ethnicity and CMV serostatus were compiled alongside the repertoire data. A later genetic analysis used genome-wide SNP genotypes for 398 of the 666 donors, treating that subset as a discovery cohort. All discovery cohort repertoires had been generated on a single sequencing platform. HLA typing included class I and class II loci at four-digit resolution. Typing coverage differed by locus: A, B, C, DRB1 and DQB1 were typed in about 620-640 donors, DQA1 in about 510, DPA1 in 600 to 610, and DPB1 in approximately 450. Four to six DR-DQ haplotypes were handled as single units for association and clustering, since linkage in the cohort was strong. On average, around 240,000 unique TCR beta nucleotide sequences were sequenced per donor among a few hundred genotyped donors of the cohort, with roughly 18% of those sequences being non-productive.

Overall study results and their limits: Because HLA typing was unavailable for some donors at each locus, only the typed subset was used in association tests. The cohort was sequenced for TCR beta chains only, and without alpha or paired-chain data the features that could be detected were limited. Specific HLA alleles were associated with about 17,000 TCR beta sequences at a false discovery rate of 0.05 in a later analysis. According to a later genetic analysis, donors in an Asian-associated ancestry cluster had fewer N-insertions in productive TCRs than the approximately 700-donor mean. According to a later analysis, most CMV-associated TCR beta chains appeared to be HLA-restricted, and the HLA associations seemed to be driven largely by CMV exposure. A further reported finding was that TCR beta sequences accurately predicted the HLA-A and HLA-B alleles for most subjects in the first cohort. V-gene and J-gene trimming of TCR beta chains was associated with a missense DCLRE1C variant in a later genetic analysis, and the association was replicated in an independent cohort. A cluster of highly shared sequence variants was judged likely to be a technical artifact of the sequencing pipeline. When HLA alleles, especially DR and DQ, strongly co-occurred, attributing TCR associations to individual alleles was difficult. Linkage disequilibrium might explain the correlated functional status among segregating V segments, but an unknown experimental factor could not be excluded. For the cohort, immune exposure information was limited to CMV serostatus. Cytomegalovirus status was reported to be diagnosed by the classifier with high specificity and sensitivity in both the original and validation cohorts. The authors suggested that the approach could potentially be generalized to other disease states and immunological phenotypes. In a later analysis, several top co-occurrence clusters were reported to appear linked to parvovirus B19, influenza, CMV and Epstein-Barr virus. A total of 164 TCR beta chains were listed by the study as associated with cytomegalovirus. In a later analysis, HLA-associated TCR beta chains were found to be more clonally expanded and to have lower generation probabilities than equally common non-associated chains. Some IMGT-functional V segments, including TRBV6-2 and TRBV6-3, could not be told apart with the 87-base-pair reads, so those segments were excluded. Because counts were too low, under 20 rarely observed V segments, including chromosome 9 orphons, were left out of the earlier analysis of 500 to 650 of the donors. Roughly uniform sequencing depth across donors was assumed in presence/absence analyses, although this assumption may not hold. In a later analysis, TCR association rates were found to vary across HLA loci, with the most associated TCRs seen for DRB1 alleles and the fewest for HLA-C alleles. In vitro tests confirmed that a few of the cytomegalovirus-associated TCR beta chains recognize cytomegalovirus antigens. Most TCR sequences were seen in very few donors, while some public TCRs were found in many individuals. Broadly in line with IMGT annotations, most TCR beta V segments showed up in productive rearrangements about 87% or about 30% of the time in an earlier analysis of a few hundred of the donors.

The sequence was obtained from a male donor in good health and CMV-seronegative. This sequence uses TRBV5-4 and TRBJ2-5; 11 bases in the junction line up with TRBD2. The end of the DNA aligns better with TRBJ2-7, so the J call may be wrong. What was sequenced was PBMCs. In nucleotides, the sequence is TGTGCCAGCAGCTTGGCAGGAGGGACTAGCGGTTACGAGCAGTACTTC. This sequence encodes CASSLAGGTSGYEQYF.